The next 6 T cell receptor beta chains were all read from a single sample in a study of cytomegalovirus exposure and HLA in healthy donors. PCR involved 60 Vbeta and 13 Jbeta primers. Using immunoSEQ multiplex PCR, the repertoire was profiled, and TCRdb retains in-frame clones only, with some absent. The sample lists about 200,000 clones, around 80% occurring once. The sequenced sample consisted of PBMCs. Receptor source: a man under 40 in good health and CMV-seronegative.

The chain joins TRBV19 to TRBJ1-1, with 8 bases that match TRBD1. The J segment lost 6 bases and the V segment lost 6 bases, leaving 9 bases of the junction unmatched. Germline loops: CDR1 LNHDA, CDR2 SQIVND (reference sequence). This CDR3 spans 14 amino acids. The DNA for the CDR3 is TGTGCCAGTAGAGAGACAGGGGCGCGCCCTGAAGCTTTCTTT. Translation gives CASRETGARPEAFF.

The J gene is TRBJ2-7, the V gene TRBV7-2; 10 bases align to TRBD2. The CDR3 contains 15 residues. CDR1 SGHTA and CDR2 FQGNSA come from the germline V gene. V shed 1 base, J shed 7 bases, and the junction held 7 bases outside the gene matches. In DNA form, the CDR3 reads TGTGCCAGCAGCTTAGGGGGACTAGCGCCCGGGGAGCAGTACTTC. It encodes CASSLGGLAPGEQYF.

The chain joins TRBV27 to TRBJ2-7; 10 nucleotides line up with TRBD2. The V and J ends lost 7 bases and 5 bases, in that order; junction bases with no gene match: 11. This CDR3 is built from 15 residues. Germline CDR1 and CDR2: MNHEY and SMNVEV (reference sequence). CDR3 sequence: CASTFRAGGPHEQYF. CDR3 coding DNA: TGTGCCAGCACCTTCCGAGCGGGAGGGCCCCACGAGCAGTACTTC.

The V and J genes are TRBV7-9 and TRBJ2-7; D gene uncertain. The CDR3 covers 13 residues. The V gene's germline CDR1 is SEHNR and CDR2 FQNEAQ (reference sequence). The V and J ends lost 1 base and 4 bases respectively, with 8 bases between them. The CDR3 bases are TGTGCCAGCAGCTTAGACTCAACTTACGAGCAGTACTTC. Its protein is CASSLDSTYEQYF.

This chain links TRBV5-1 with TRBJ2-7; TRBD2 aligns across 7 bases. Germline V lookup: CDR1 SGHRS, CDR2 YFSETQ. V shed 6 bases and J 7 bases; nucleotides not matched to a gene: 13. This CDR3 has 14 residues. For the CDR3, the DNA is TGCGCCAGCAACCTTGGGGGGGGACGGGGTGAGCAGTACTTC. Its translation: CASNLGGGRGEQYF.

The chain has TRBV11-2 and TRBJ1-4, with D perhaps TRBD1 (5 bases). Trimming pared 3 bases from V and 0 bases from J, leaving 11 bases between. Germline CDR1 SGHAT, CDR2 FQNNGV. The CDR3 totals 16 residues. CDR3 bases: TGTGCCAGCAGCTTCGCCCCGACAGCAACTAATGAAAAACTGTTTTTT. As protein: CASSFAPTATNEKLFF.